Presented here are 26 T cell receptor beta chains from one specimen sequenced in a study of Ad26.COV2.S vaccination and SARS-CoV-2 variants. Stated treatment: some 20 received Ad26.COV2.S at low or high dose, single or two shots; several received placebo; per-sample allocation not given. Sampling was performed 63 days after the first vaccine or placebo injection. Only in-frame clones appear in the TCRdb table, and some are missing; sequencing was by immunoSEQ multiplex PCR. This sample has fewer than 400,000 clones, with around 85% found just once. This specimen was peripheral blood, taken in a trial of Ad26.COV2.S vaccine versus placebo. These receptors were collected from a person aged 18-65 years who received the Ad26.COV2.S COVID-19 vaccine or a placebo.

The V and J genes are TRBV10-1 and TRBJ2-1, with D possibly TRBD1 on 6 matching bases. This CDR3 contains 16 residues. The V and J ends lost 2 bases and 3 bases respectively, with 14 bases between them. Germline V gene sequence: CDR1 WNHNN, CDR2 SYGVQD (reference sequence). This chain's CDR3 is CASSEGEQGRYNEQFF. The CDR3 nucleotides are TGCGCCAGCAGTGAGGGGGAACAGGGCCGCTACAATGAGCAGTTCTTC.

The J gene is TRBJ1-1, the V gene TRBV29-1; no definite D call. This CDR3 is 13 amino acids long. The ends were cut back, 1 base at V and 8 bases at J, with 14 bases in the middle. Germline V CDR1 and CDR2: SQVTM, ANQGSEA. CDR3 sequence reads: CSVEGKMTGEAFF. CDR3 nucleotides: TGCAGCGTTGAAGGTAAAATGACGGGAGAAGCTTTCTTT.

The V call is TRBV25-1, the J call TRBJ2-3; 7 positions match TRBD2. V lost 1 base to trimming and J lost 1 base; unmatched junction nucleotides: 5. The CDR3 sequence is 16 residues long. Germline CDR1 and CDR2: MGHDK and SYGVNS. Here the CDR3 reads CASSEWGGGGTDTQYF. The CDR3 coding sequence is TGTGCCAGCAGTGAATGGGGGGGTGGAGGCACAGATACGCAGTATTTT.

The chain links TRBV3-1 (or the pseudogene TRBV3-2) to TRBJ2-5; D remains ambiguous. The V gene lost 2 bases and the J gene lost 5 bases, with 12 bases spanning the gap. The CDR3 extends over 14 amino acids. CDR1 is LGHDT and CDR2 is YNNKEL in the germline V gene (reference sequence). CDR3 region: CASSQREIGETQYF. CDR3 nucleotides: TGTGCCAGCAGCCAACGCGAGATTGGGGAGACCCAGTACTTC.

For this clone: Other DNA variants within this sample encode the same CDR3. The chain couples TRBV18 to TRBJ1-1, with D perhaps TRBD1 (5 bases). CDR1 is KGHSH and CDR2 is LQKENI in the germline V gene. The CDR3 runs to 13 residues. Trimming cost V 2 bases and J 1 base, with 5 bases left between them. CDR3 region: CASSPGGNTEAFF. The CDR3 DNA reads as TGTGCCAGCTCACCAGGGGGGAACACTGAAGCTTTCTTT.

This chain joins TRBV21-1 and TRBJ1-4. TRBV21-1 is listed as a pseudogene. There are 16 residues in the CDR3. The CDR3 region has the DNA TGTGCCAGCAGCAAAGAGGGAAGAATCCGAAATGAAAAACTGTTTTTT. Protein product: CASSKEGRIRNEKLFF.

The chain combines TRBV7-8 with TRBJ2-7; possibly TRBD1 for D (5 bases). CDR1 is SGHVS and CDR2 is FQNEAQ in the germline V gene. The V end lost 5 bases, the J end lost 1 base, and 15 bases lay between the germline ends. The CDR3 is made up of 15 amino acids. The CDR3 is CASSPFRVGSYEQYF. CDR3 DNA sequence: TGTGCCAGCAGCCCGTTCAGGGTGGGGTCCTACGAGCAGTACTTC.

This chain connects TRBV6-4 to TRBJ2-3; D remains unclear. Trimming cost V 2 bases and J 6 bases, with 9 bases left between them. This CDR3 spans 13 amino acids. Germline CDR1 reads MRHNA; CDR2 reads SNTAGT. The CDR3 here is CASSDVLGDTQYF. The CDR3 bases are TGTGCCAGCAGTGACGTTTTGGGGGATACGCAGTATTTT.

The CDR3 sequence is CASRHADYNEQFF. Written as DNA, the CDR3 is TGTGCCAGCAGGCACGCGGACTACAATGAGCAGTTCTTC. This chain links TRBV12-3 or TRBV12-4 with TRBJ2-1, with D unclear. V was trimmed by 6 bases and J by 3 bases, leaving 9 bases between them. The CDR3 totals 13 residues.

The chain combines TRBV6-5 with TRBJ2-7; the match to TRBD2 covers 15 bases. This CDR3 is built from 16 residues. J lost 7 bases, V lost 3 bases, and 7 bases had no gene match. Germline values: CDR1 MNHEY, CDR2 SVGAGI. The CDR3 sequence: CASSYRTSGGAVEQYF. In DNA, the CDR3 is TGTGCCAGCAGTTATAGGACTAGCGGGGGGGCCGTAGAGCAGTACTTC.

DNA for the CDR3: TGCGCCAGCAGCTTGGCCGCGAGTTACGAGCAGTACTTC. This translates into CASSLAASYEQYF. This rearrangement joins TRBV5-1 to TRBJ2-7; D is undetermined. The germline V gene encodes CDR1 SGHRS and CDR2 YFSETQ. The CDR3 runs 13 residues. V lost 0 bases and J 4 bases, leaving 8 bases between the germline ends.

The chain's CDR3 is CASSGFDEQFF. CDR3 DNA sequence: TGTGCCAGCAGCGGGTTCGATGAGCAGTTCTTC. The chain links TRBV5-6 to TRBJ2-1, with D unresolved. Germline lookup yields CDR1 SGHDT and CDR2 YYEEEE. The V and J ends lost 4 bases and 8 bases respectively, with 7 bases between them. The CDR3 runs to 11 residues.

This chain joins TRBV9 and TRBJ1-2; D is unclear. The germline V gene has CDR1 SGDLS and CDR2 YYNGEE. V was clipped by 7 bases and J by 4 bases, with 11 bases between them. The CDR3 covers 12 residues. CDR3: CASSPPGYGYTF. The DNA for the CDR3 is TGTGCCAGCTCCCCGCCGGGCTATGGCTACACCTTC.

The rearrangement joins TRBV6-2 or TRBV6-3 to TRBJ1-2; possible D gene TRBD1, 6 bases. This CDR3 is 12 amino acids long. Germline-derived CDR1 and CDR2 are MNHEY and SVGEGT. The V gene lost 6 bases and the J gene lost 7 bases, with 12 bases spanning the gap. The chain's CDR3 is CASSRDIAGYTF. CDR3 DNA: TGTGCCAGCAGCCGGGACATCGCTGGCTACACCTTC.

V is TRBV2 and J is TRBJ1-2, with TRBD1 matching 11 bases. Germline V gene sequence: CDR1 SNHLY, CDR2 FYNNEI. CDR3 length: 15 amino acids. Germline trimming cut 5 bases from V and 5 bases from J; bases unmatched to any gene: 7. The CDR3: CASSSGTGGKYGYTF. The CDR3 DNA follows: TGTGCCAGCAGTTCGGGGACAGGGGGGAAGTATGGCTACACCTTC.

The chain recombines TRBV7-9 with TRBJ1-4; perhaps TRBD1 as D (5 bases). Trimming shortened V by 2 bases and J by 7 bases, and 14 bases separated the two germline ends. In germline, CDR1 is SEHNR, CDR2 FQNEAQ (reference sequence). The length of the CDR3 is 15 residues. CDR3 DNA: TGTGCCAGCAGCTTAAGTGAGGGGCTGCGTGAAAAACTGTTTTTT. Translated: CASSLSEGLREKLFF.

V is TRBV5-1 and J is TRBJ2-2; a possible D gene is TRBD2 (5 bases). V lost 0 bases to trimming and J lost 6 bases, with 9 bases between them. Germline V gene lookup returns CDR1 SGHRS and CDR2 YFSETQ. The CDR3 contains 14 residues. The DNA for the CDR3 is TGCGCCAGCAGCTTGGATCTAGCTCCCGGGGAGCTGTTTTTT. This codes for CASSLDLAPGELFF.

V gene TRBV19 combines with J gene TRBJ1-6, with 7 bases fitting TRBD1. With V trimmed by 4 bases and J by 6 bases, 6 bases remained unmatched. The CDR3 runs 15 residues. Germline V lookup: CDR1 LNHDA, CDR2 SQIVND (reference sequence). The CDR3 bases are TGTGCCAGTAGTACAACAGGGGTGGGTAATTCACCCCTCCACTTT. Residues: CASSTTGVGNSPLHF.

The chain links TRBV29-1 to TRBJ2-7, with TRBD1 matching 9 bases. The germline V gene encodes CDR1 SQVTM and CDR2 ANQGSEA. The CDR3 runs to 14 residues. With V trimmed by 4 bases and J by 3 bases, 7 bases remained unmatched. The CDR3 here is CSVGTGTGNYEQYF. CDR3 coding DNA: TGCAGCGTTGGGACCGGGACAGGGAACTACGAGCAGTACTTC.

V and J are TRBV25-1 and TRBJ1-2, with 8 nucleotides matching TRBD1. The CDR3 loop spans 14 amino acids. Germline assignment: CDR1 MGHDK and CDR2 SYGVNS. Trimming cost V 2 bases and J 4 bases; bases outside gene matches: 3. DNA for the CDR3: TGTGCCAGCAGTGAAGCAGGGGGCGCCTATGGCTACACCTTC. It translates to CASSEAGGAYGYTF.

The V call is TRBV7-2, the J call TRBJ2-7; perhaps D is TRBD1 or TRBD2 (5 bases each). V gave up 1 base and J gave up 1 base, with 11 bases separating them. CDR1 and CDR2 from the germline V gene are SGHTA and FQGNSA. This CDR3 contains 15 residues. CDR3 protein: CASSLDPGPSYEQYF. The DNA for the CDR3 is TGTGCCAGCAGCTTAGATCCGGGACCGTCCTACGAGCAGTACTTC.

The chain carries TRBV3-1 (or the pseudogene TRBV3-2) and TRBJ1-2; D is unclear. The germline V and J ends were trimmed by 0 bases and 12 bases, with 14 bases remaining between them. The CDR3 covers 13 residues. Germline V gene data show CDR1 as LGHDT and CDR2 as YNNKEL (reference sequence). The CDR3 here is CASSQDREGIDTF. Here the CDR3 DNA reads TGTGCCAGCAGCCAAGATCGGGAAGGTATAGACACCTTC.

The chain is built from TRBV7-9 and TRBJ2-7; D possibly corresponds to TRBD2 (6 bases). Looked up from germline, CDR1 is SEHNR and CDR2 is FQNEAQ (reference sequence). CDR3 length: 12 residues. V lost 3 bases to trimming and J lost 5 bases, with 8 bases between them. The CDR3 is CASSFPGDEQYF. The CDR3 DNA reads TGTGCCAGCAGCTTTCCGGGGGACGAGCAGTACTTC.

This sequence joins TRBV18 and TRBJ2-2; perhaps TRBD2 as D (6 bases). CDR3 length equals 15 residues. V dropped 2 bases and J dropped 4 bases, with 11 bases sitting between them. CDR1 and CDR2 (germline): KGHSH, LQKENI. CDR3 sequence: CASSPSGVSTGELFF. The CDR3 DNA reads as TGTGCCAGCTCACCATCGGGAGTCTCCACCGGGGAGCTGTTTTTT.

V usage is TRBV29-1 and J usage is TRBJ2-2; D not certain. V was shortened by 4 bases and J by 6 bases, with 15 bases between the two germline ends. The CDR3 spans 14 residues. Germline V gene data show CDR1 as SQVTM and CDR2 as ANQGSEA. The CDR3 loop is CSVVASSSPGELFF. The DNA for the CDR3 is TGCAGCGTTGTGGCTAGTAGTAGTCCCGGGGAGCTGTTTTTT.

For this clone: The sample carries other DNA sequences with the same CDR3. The V call is TRBV6-5, the J call TRBJ1-1; D gene uncertain. This CDR3 spans 12 amino acids. Germline CDR1 and CDR2: MNHEY and SVGAGI. Trimming left V 0 bases short and J 7 bases short, with 6 bases between. The CDR3 spells CASSYSGFEAFF. The CDR3 region has the DNA TGTGCCAGCAGTTACTCGGGGTTTGAAGCTTTCTTT.